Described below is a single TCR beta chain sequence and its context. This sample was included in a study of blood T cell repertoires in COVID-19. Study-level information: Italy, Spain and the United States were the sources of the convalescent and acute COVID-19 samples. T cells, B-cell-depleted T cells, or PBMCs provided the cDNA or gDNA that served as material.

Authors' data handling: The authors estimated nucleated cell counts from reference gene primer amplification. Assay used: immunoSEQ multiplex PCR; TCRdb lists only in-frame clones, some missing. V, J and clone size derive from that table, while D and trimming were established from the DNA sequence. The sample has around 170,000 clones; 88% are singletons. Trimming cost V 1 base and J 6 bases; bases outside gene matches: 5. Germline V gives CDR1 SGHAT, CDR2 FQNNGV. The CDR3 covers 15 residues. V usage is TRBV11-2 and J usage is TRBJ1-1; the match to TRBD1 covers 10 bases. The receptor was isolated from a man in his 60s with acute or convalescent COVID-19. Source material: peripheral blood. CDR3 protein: CASSLGDRGGPEAFF. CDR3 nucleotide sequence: TGTGCCAGCAGCTTAGGGGACAGGGGAGGGCCTGAAGCTTTCTTT.